This TCR beta chain appears in the sequencing data of a study of cytomegalovirus exposure and HLA in healthy donors. Use of 60 Vbeta and 13 Jbeta primers characterized the PCR. Only in-frame clones appear in the TCRdb table, and some are missing; sequencing was by immunoSEQ multiplex PCR. The data hold roughly 140,000 clones, with more than 80% observed a single time. The sequence was obtained from a woman aged 40 to 50 in good health and CMV-seropositive. Sequenced material: PBMCs.

CDR3 region: CASSRGGTGSGNTIYF. DNA of the CDR3: TGTGCCAGCTCACGGGGCGGGACAGGCTCTGGAAACACCATATATTTT. The rearrangement links TRBV18 to TRBJ1-3; TRBD1 agrees at 8 bases. The J segment lost 0 bases and the V segment lost 4 bases, leaving 5 bases of the junction unmatched. This CDR3 is built from 16 residues. Germline CDR1 reads KGHSH; CDR2 reads LQKENI. Variable domain in full (rest from reference TRBV18 and TRBJ1-3): NAGVMQNPRHLVRRRGQEARLRCSPMKGHSHVYWYRQLPEEGLKFMVYLQKENIIDESGMPKERFSAEFPKEGPSILRIQQVVRGDSAAYFCASSRGGTGSGNTIYFGEGSWLTVV.